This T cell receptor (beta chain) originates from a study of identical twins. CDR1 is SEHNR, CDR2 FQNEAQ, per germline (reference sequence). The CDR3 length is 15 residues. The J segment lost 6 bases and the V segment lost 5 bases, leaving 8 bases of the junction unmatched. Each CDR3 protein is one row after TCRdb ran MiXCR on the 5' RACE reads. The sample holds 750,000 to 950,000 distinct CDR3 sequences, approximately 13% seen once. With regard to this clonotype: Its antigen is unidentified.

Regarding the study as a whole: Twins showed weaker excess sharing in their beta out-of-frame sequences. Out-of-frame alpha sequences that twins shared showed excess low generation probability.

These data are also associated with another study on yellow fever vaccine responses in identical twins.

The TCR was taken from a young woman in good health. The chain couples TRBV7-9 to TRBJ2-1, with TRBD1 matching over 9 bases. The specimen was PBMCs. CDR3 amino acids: CASSQPGTGSNEQFF. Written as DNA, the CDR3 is TGTGCCAGCAGCCAGCCCGGGACAGGGTCCAATGAGCAGTTCTTC. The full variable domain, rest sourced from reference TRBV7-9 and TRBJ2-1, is DTGVSQNPRHKITKRGQNVTFRCDPISEHNRLYWYRQTLGQGPEFLTYFQNEAQLEKSRLLSDRFSAERPKGSFSTLEIQRTEQGDSAMYLCASSQPGTGSNEQFFGPGTRLTVL.